These 32 T cell receptor beta chains originate from one sample sequenced in a study of shared clonotypes between healthy human individuals. Naive CD8 cells lacked CD45RO and underwent positive selection for CCR7, leaving out terminally differentiated effector memory CD45RA+ cells. Clones were read by immunoSEQ multiplex PCR, and TCRdb kept only the in-frame ones, dropping some. The top ten clones hold under 2% of a sample with more than 2 million clones, about 93% of them seen once. The sequencing input was naive CD8+ T cells from PBMCs. Receptors originate from a man aged 18-30 years in good health. Some clones in this sample may be carry-over from other donors' samples.

This chain uses TRBV7-2 with TRBJ2-7, with D possibly being TRBD1 (5 bases). The CDR3 loop spans 15 amino acids. V was shortened by 1 base and J by 4 bases, with 14 bases between the two germline ends. CDR1 SGHTA and CDR2 FQGNSA come from the germline V gene. As DNA, the CDR3 is TGTGCCAGCAGCTTAGAACAAGGGGCGGTTTACGAGCAGTACTTC. Encoded protein: CASSLEQGAVYEQYF.

The chain links TRBV15 to TRBJ2-5; D may be TRBD2 (6 bases). The CDR3 covers 17 residues. V was trimmed by 1 base and J by 5 bases, leaving 20 bases between them. Germline V gene data show CDR1 as LNHNV and CDR2 as YYDKDF (reference sequence). CDR3 amino acids: CATSRVPILAGRETQYF. The CDR3 nucleotides are TGTGCCACCAGCAGAGTACCCATTCTCGCGGGGAGGGAGACCCAGTACTTC.

This clone is a singleton in its sample. This chain joins TRBV9 and TRBJ2-3, with TRBD1 as a possible D gene (6 bases). The CDR3 runs 14 residues. V was trimmed by 3 bases and J by 5 bases, leaving 13 bases between them. In germline, CDR1 is SGDLS, CDR2 YYNGEE. The chain's CDR3 is CASSEWDTLDTQYF. Written as DNA, the CDR3 is TGTGCCAGCAGCGAATGGGACACCCTAGATACGCAGTATTTT.

This chain links TRBV28 with TRBJ2-4; TRBD1 aligns across 8 bases. Germline CDR1 and CDR2: MDHEN and SYDVKM. The CDR3 has 17 amino acids. V trimming: 1 base; J trimming: 0 bases; junction bases outside the gene matches: 5. CDR3 protein: CASSLFWTGIAKNIQYF. The CDR3 region has the DNA TGTGCCAGCAGTTTATTCTGGACAGGGATAGCCAAAAACATTCAGTACTTC.

This chain connects TRBV9 to TRBJ2-1; possibly TRBD1 for D (6 bases). The CDR3 totals 16 residues. Germline assignment: CDR1 SGDLS and CDR2 YYNGEE. V was pared by 3 bases and J by 0 bases, with 13 bases between. In DNA, the CDR3 is TGTGCCAGCAGCGAGGGCAGGGGTCTCTCCTACAATGAGCAGTTCTTC. Translating it yields CASSEGRGLSYNEQFF.

The chain recombines TRBV5-1 with TRBJ2-7; 7 nucleotides match TRBD2. CDR1 and CDR2 (germline): SGHRS, YFSETQ. The CDR3 runs 15 residues. V was pared by 0 bases and J by 2 bases, with 5 bases of the junction left unmatched. The CDR3 coding sequence is TGCGCCAGCAGCTTGGGGCTAGCGGCCGCCTACGAGCAGTACTTC. Protein product: CASSLGLAAAYEQYF.

This rearrangement joins TRBV7-2 to TRBJ2-1; D remains ambiguous. Germline V lookup: CDR1 SGHTA, CDR2 FQGNSA. This CDR3 comprises 14 residues. Trimming pared 0 bases from V and 9 bases from J, leaving 12 bases between. DNA of the CDR3: TGTGCCAGCAGCTTAGCAGTAGCTTCCGGTGAGCAGTTCTTC. The encoded protein is CASSLAVASGEQFF.

The chain recombines TRBV2 with TRBJ2-1, with TRBD2 identical over 8 bases. There are 17 residues in the CDR3. V shed 6 bases and J 7 bases; nucleotides not matched to a gene: 17. Germline V gene sequence: CDR1 SNHLY, CDR2 FYNNEI. In DNA, the CDR3 is TGTGCCAGCAGGACCCCGGGTAGCGGGACGATGGGTAATGAGCAGTTCTTC. Encoded protein: CASRTPGSGTMGNEQFF.

This clone was seen a few times. The chain couples TRBV19 to TRBJ1-5; D not certain. Trimming shortened V by 3 bases and J by 3 bases, and 6 bases separated the two germline ends. The CDR3 has 13 amino acids. Germline values: CDR1 LNHDA, CDR2 SQIVND (reference sequence). The CDR3 DNA sequence: TGTGCCAGTAGTATGGAGCTCAATCAGCCCCAGCATTTT. It encodes CASSMELNQPQHF.

The rearrangement uses TRBV9 and TRBJ1-1, with D perhaps TRBD1 (6 bases). Germline-derived CDR1 and CDR2 are SGDLS and YYNGEE. V was shortened by 4 bases and J by 1 base, with 17 bases between the two germline ends. This CDR3 spans 16 amino acids. The CDR3 bases are TGTGCCAGCAGCCCGACCGGGGGCGGTCAGAACACTGAAGCTTTCTTT. Translation gives CASSPTGGGQNTEAFF.

In the case of this clone: Within the sample, other DNA sequences also encode this same CDR3. The genes are TRBV7-9 and TRBJ1-2, with D tentatively TRBD1 (6 bases). Trimming took 4 bases from V and 0 from J, leaving 9 bases between them. Germline V CDR1 and CDR2: SEHNR, FQNEAQ (reference sequence). The CDR3 has 14 amino acids. CDR3 DNA: TGTGCCAGCAGCTCGGGACAAGCTAACTATGGCTACACCTTC. This codes for CASSSGQANYGYTF.

The chain carries TRBV7-3 and TRBJ2-7; D may match TRBD1 or TRBD2 (5 bases each). Germline V CDR1 and CDR2: SGHTA, FQGTGA. CDR3 length: 14 amino acids. Trimming took 5 bases from V and 4 from J, leaving 15 bases between them. CDR3 loop: CASSTDGARYEQYF. As DNA, the CDR3 is TGTGCCAGCAGCACAGACGGGGCACGGTACGAGCAGTACTTC.

The chain couples TRBV19 to TRBJ2-1, with TRBD1 as a possible D gene (6 bases). CDR3 length: 14 amino acids. CDR1 is LNHDA, CDR2 SQIVND, per germline (reference sequence). The V end was cut by 4 bases, the J end by 3 bases, with 10 bases between. The CDR3 nucleotides read TGTGCCAGTAGTACGGACAGAGACTACAATGAGCAGTTCTTC. This gives the protein CASSTDRDYNEQFF.

The V and J genes are TRBV7-9 and TRBJ2-7; 7 nucleotides align to TRBD2. The CDR3 is 15 amino acids. Germline assignment: CDR1 SEHNR and CDR2 FQNEAQ (reference sequence). V shed 5 bases, J shed 6 bases, and the junction held 13 bases outside the gene matches. This CDR3 reads CASSPPAGDSAEQYF. Written as DNA, the CDR3 is TGTGCCAGCAGCCCCCCTGCGGGAGATTCGGCCGAGCAGTACTTC.

This rearrangement joins TRBV28 to TRBJ1-1; TRBD1 matches 7 bases. The CDR3 loop spans 13 amino acids. CDR1 and CDR2 (germline): MDHEN, SYDVKM. V shed 5 bases, J shed 5 bases, and the junction held 5 bases outside the gene matches. The CDR3 loop reads CASSTGAWTEAFF. The CDR3 nucleotides are TGTGCCAGCAGTACAGGGGCTTGGACTGAAGCTTTCTTT.

This chain uses TRBV10-3 with TRBJ1-5; 9 bases align to TRBD1. The CDR3 runs 14 residues. In germline, CDR1 is ENHRY, CDR2 SYGVKD. V was clipped by 10 bases and J by 8 bases; unmatched bases: 12. This chain's CDR3 is CATRDRVLEEPQHF. In DNA form, the CDR3 reads TGTGCCACCCGGGACAGGGTCCTTGAGGAGCCCCAGCATTTT.

The rearrangement links TRBV6-1 to TRBJ1-5; no clear D gene. This CDR3 is 16 amino acids long. V lost 2 bases to trimming and J lost 3 bases, with 14 bases between them. Germline V gives CDR1 MNHNS, CDR2 SASEGT. As DNA, the CDR3 is TGTGCCAGCAGTGAATTAGGAGGGTCCCTCAATCAGCCCCAGCATTTT. It translates to CASSELGGSLNQPQHF.

V is TRBV7-8 and J is TRBJ2-7, with unresolved D. Trimming took 4 bases from V and 5 from J, leaving 9 bases between them. This CDR3 region has 12 residues. Germline CDR1 is SGHVS and CDR2 is FQNEAQ. The DNA of the CDR3 is TGTGCCAGCAGCTCGCACAACCACGAGCAGTACTTC. It specifies CASSSHNHEQYF.

This sequence joins TRBV6-5 and TRBJ1-5; D gene uncertain. The V gene's germline CDR1 is MNHEY and CDR2 SVGAGI. The V end was cut by 6 bases, the J end by 1 base, with 4 bases between. The length of the CDR3 is 12 residues. CDR3 amino acids: CASRGSNQPQHF. Here the CDR3 DNA reads TGTGCCAGCAGGGGCAGCAATCAGCCCCAGCATTTT.

This chain joins TRBV25-1 and TRBJ2-3; D call uncertain. The CDR3 is made up of 12 amino acids. CDR1 and CDR2 (germline): MGHDK, SYGVNS. Trimming stripped 6 bases from V and 10 bases from J, with 14 bases between. CDR3 sequence (DNA): TGTGCCAGCAGCCCGGACGGACGCTCGCAGTATTTT. Translation gives CASSPDGRSQYF.

V usage is TRBV6-5 and J usage is TRBJ2-7, with D perhaps matching TRBD2 (6 bases). CDR1 and CDR2 (germline): MNHEY, SVGAGI. CDR3 size: 11 residues. Trimming took 2 bases from V and 8 from J, leaving 7 bases between them. CDR3: CASSYGGQQYF. For the CDR3, the DNA is TGTGCCAGCAGTTACGGAGGGCAGCAGTACTTC.

This clone was detected a few times. The chain combines TRBV14 with TRBJ1-5; D possibly corresponds to TRBD1 (6 bases). CDR3 length: 17 residues. Trimming shortened V by 2 bases and J by 2 bases, and 16 bases separated the two germline ends. Germline V gives CDR1 SGHDN, CDR2 FVKESK. CDR3 DNA: TGTGCCAGCAGCCAACCCGGGACACACGCATGCAATCAGCCCCAGCATTTT. The encoded protein is CASSQPGTHACNQPQHF.

The DNA for the CDR3 is TGCGCCAGCAGCCAAGATTCCATAGACTACGAGCAGTACTTC. This gives the protein CASSQDSIDYEQYF. The V and J genes are TRBV4-1 and TRBJ2-7; D unclear. There are 14 residues in the CDR3. The V and J ends lost 0 bases and 3 bases respectively, with 9 bases between them. Germline V gene data show CDR1 as MGHRA and CDR2 as YSYEKL.

V and J are TRBV11-2 and TRBJ2-3; D is perhaps TRBD1 (6 bases). V dropped 0 bases and J dropped 4 bases, with 20 bases sitting between them. Per germline, CDR1 SGHAT and CDR2 FQNNGV. This CDR3 contains 18 residues. The CDR3 reads CASSLDPHREGIADTQYF. In DNA, the CDR3 is TGTGCCAGCAGCTTAGACCCTCACAGGGAAGGTATCGCAGATACGCAGTATTTT.

The chain uses TRBV7-8 and TRBJ2-5; tentatively, D is TRBD2 (5 bases). The CDR3 length is 14 residues. Trimming took 5 bases from V and 3 from J, leaving 13 bases between them. Germline values: CDR1 SGHVS, CDR2 FQNEAQ. CDR3 in amino acids: CASSGWTGKETQYF. CDR3 bases: TGTGCCAGCAGCGGATGGACGGGAAAAGAGACCCAGTACTTC. Supplemented by reference TRBV7-8 and TRBJ2-5, the full variable domain reads GAGVSQSPRYKVAKRGQDVALRCDPISGHVSLFWYQQALGQGPEFLTYFQNEAQLDKSGLPSDRFFAERPEGSVSTLKIQRTQQEDSAVYLCASSGWTGKETQYFGPGTRLLVL.

The rearrangement links TRBV4-1 to TRBJ2-5, with D perhaps being TRBD1 or TRBD2 (5 bases each). V was trimmed by 3 bases and J by 11 bases, leaving 10 bases between them. The CDR3 has 11 amino acids. Germline values: CDR1 MGHRA, CDR2 YSYEKL. CDR3 sequence: CASSHVGEQYF. The CDR3, as DNA: TGCGCCAGCAGCCATGTAGGGGAGCAGTACTTC.

The chain uses TRBV4-3 and TRBJ2-7; D is uncertain. This CDR3 has 16 residues. The germline CDR1 and CDR2 sequences are LGHNA and YSLEER. Trimming took off 1 base at V and 2 bases at J, with 15 bases between the two ends. The CDR3 DNA reads as TGCGCCAGCAGCCAAGGGGTTCGGGTACGTACCTACGAGCAGTACTTC. Translation: CASSQGVRVRTYEQYF.

The chain links TRBV2 to TRBJ1-1; D is uncertain. CDR3 length: 12 amino acids. Trimming removed 6 bases from V and 5 bases from J, with 10 bases in between. CDR1 and CDR2 from the germline V gene are SNHLY and FYNNEI. The chain's CDR3 is CASSPVRTEAFF. In DNA form, the CDR3 reads TGTGCCAGCAGCCCGGTGCGGACTGAAGCTTTCTTT.

V is TRBV5-1 and J is TRBJ2-7; a weak D match, TRBD2 (6 bases). The CDR3 runs 16 residues. Trimming took 0 bases from V and 2 from J, leaving 15 bases between them. Germline V gene sequence: CDR1 SGHRS, CDR2 YFSETQ. The chain's CDR3 is CASSLGWDSQPYEQYF. The CDR3 DNA reads TGCGCCAGCAGCTTGGGCTGGGACTCGCAACCCTACGAGCAGTACTTC.

The V gene is TRBV27, the J gene TRBJ2-7, with D possibly matching TRBD1 (6 bases). The CDR3 runs to 15 residues. In germline, CDR1 is MNHEY, CDR2 SMNVEV (reference sequence). Trimming took off 3 bases at V and 2 bases at J, with 14 bases between the two ends. The chain's CDR3 is CASSFYGRGPYEQYF. In DNA form, the CDR3 reads TGTGCCAGCAGTTTTTATGGCAGGGGACCCTACGAGCAGTACTTC.

This rearrangement joins TRBV27 to TRBJ2-3; unclear D gene. CDR1 and CDR2 (germline): MNHEY, SMNVEV (reference sequence). The CDR3 totals 16 residues. V lost 3 bases and J lost 3, with 16 bases in between. The CDR3: CASSFAPLVGTDTQYF. CDR3 nucleotide sequence: TGTGCCAGCAGTTTCGCCCCGCTGGTGGGTACAGATACGCAGTATTTT.

The rearrangement uses TRBV4-2 and TRBJ2-7; no definite D call. The CDR3 is 12 amino acids. V was cut by 8 bases and J by 6 bases, with 14 bases left in between. Looked up from germline, CDR1 is LGHNA and CDR2 is YNFKEQ. The CDR3 here is CASGFNLGEQYF. In nucleotides, the CDR3 is TGTGCCAGCGGGTTCAACTTGGGCGAGCAGTACTTC.